The 14 T cell receptor beta chains reported below all come from one sample, sequenced in a study of tumor and adjacent non-tumor tissue in lung cancer. RNA was extracted from bulk tissue without any cell sorting. A modified ARM-PCR protocol with three rounds of nested PCR amplified TCRbeta. TCRdb passed the multiplex PCR reads through MiXCR, listing each CDR3 protein once. The table records about 120,000 distinct CDR3 sequences, about 87% of them present only once. Sequencing input: lung tumor tissue. All receptors come from a man aged 70-80 years with non-small cell lung cancer.

As concerns this clonotype: Given the absence of the conserved phenylalanine or tryptophan at the CDR3 end, a read error is likely. The DNA is left out, because the CDR3 cannot be placed on it with certainty; the CDR3 is given as TCRdb lists it. J is TRBJ2-7 and V is TRBV29-1. Germline V gene lookup returns CDR1 SQVTM and CDR2 ANQGSEA. The CDR3 spans 13 residues, counting both ends. The CDR3 loop reads CSVGASGMHEQYI.

The chain employs TRBV11-3 and TRBJ2-1; a weak D match, TRBD1 (6 bases). V lost 0 bases and J 9 bases, leaving 18 bases between the germline ends. Germline CDR1 reads SGHNT; CDR2 reads YENEEA. The CDR3 contains 16 residues. CDR3 amino acids: CASSLDRRWGRGEQFF. The CDR3 region has the DNA TGTGCCAGCAGCTTAGATCGGCGGTGGGGCAGGGGTGAGCAGTTCTTC.

Notes on this clonotype: The junction departs from germline at one end; a sequencing error may be responsible. The rearrangement joins TRBV20-1 to TRBJ2-3; 8 nucleotides match TRBD1. Germline V gene data show CDR1 as DFQATT and CDR2 as SNEGSKA (reference sequence). This CDR3 contains 21 residues. The CDR3 DNA sequence: TGCAATGCTAAAGGGTTCGACCGGACAGGGATCTCGTGGGAGGCATCCGATACGCAGTATTTT. Translating it yields CNAKGFDRTGISWEASDTQYF.

This clonotype showed up many times. V is TRBV7-9 and J is TRBJ1-5; a possible D gene is TRBD1 (5 bases). The V gene's germline CDR1 is SEHNR and CDR2 FQNEAQ (reference sequence). This CDR3 contains 13 residues. The germline V and J ends were trimmed by 5 bases and 3 bases, with 8 bases remaining between them. The DNA of the CDR3 is TGTGCCAGCAGCCGGGGACCCAATCAGCCCCAGCATTTT. It encodes CASSRGPNQPQHF.

This chain connects TRBV6-5 to TRBJ2-5, with 7 bases identical to TRBD2. Germline CDR1 is MNHEY and CDR2 is SVGAGI. The ends lost 0 bases at V and 1 base at J; junction bases unmatched: 5. This CDR3 has 16 residues. The CDR3 sequence: CASSYSFTGGQETQYF. The CDR3 DNA sequence: TGTGCCAGCAGTTACTCTTTCACGGGGGGCCAAGAGACCCAGTACTTC.

Worth noting for this clonotype: Likely a read error: the CDR3 ends without its conserved phenylalanine or tryptophan. The limits of the CDR3 on the DNA are not certain, so only TCRdb's listed CDR3 is given. The chain recombines TRBV11-2 with TRBJ1-3. Inclusive of both ends, the CDR3 amounts to 15 amino acids. Germline CDR1 SGHAT, CDR2 FQNNGV. The CDR3 sequence is CASSHTWTPGNTVYL.

This clonotype was seen just once. The conserved final phenylalanine or tryptophan is absent from the CDR3, which likely points to a read error. V gene TRBV6-6 combines with J gene TRBJ2-3, with D tentatively TRBD2 (5 bases). V was trimmed by 6 bases and J by 0 bases, leaving 7 bases between them. CDR3 length equals 13 residues. Looked up from germline, CDR1 is MNHNY and CDR2 is SVGAGI (reference sequence). The CDR3 loop is CASRRGSTDTQYL. As DNA, the CDR3 is TGTGCCAGCAGGAGAGGGAGCACAGATACGCAGTATCTT.

This clonotype was observed at least ten times. V usage is TRBV10-1 and J usage is TRBJ2-7; 8 bases map to TRBD1. The germline gives CDR1 WNHNN, CDR2 SYGVQD (reference sequence). There are 14 residues in the CDR3. V dropped 4 bases and J dropped 7; count of bases not matched to a gene: 9. CDR3 nucleotides: TGCGCCAGCAGTGCCCCGGGACAGGCCTGGGAGCAGTACTTC. Its translation: CASSAPGQAWEQYF.

For this clonotype: Compared with germline, one end of the junction differs, possibly owing to a read error. V gene TRBV11-2 combines with J gene TRBJ2-7; weak D call: TRBD2 (5 bases). This CDR3 spans 13 amino acids. Germline V gene lookup returns CDR1 SGHAT and CDR2 FQNNGV. The CDR3 coding sequence is TGTGCCAGCAGCCAATGGACCGAGGGCGAGCAGTGTTTC. It codes for CASSQWTEGEQCF.

V usage is TRBV4-3 and J usage is TRBJ2-1; 8 nucleotides align to TRBD2. The CDR3 totals 17 residues. Germline assignment: CDR1 LGHNA and CDR2 YSLEER. CDR3 in DNA: TGCCTCAGCAGCCAAGATTGGCTAGCGGGCCCCTACAATGAGCAGTTCTTC. Translation gives CLSSQDWLAGPYNEQFF.

This clonotype was seen only once. A much larger clone differs by one base, so this may be a read error. The chain is built from TRBV5-1 and TRBJ1-4, with D perhaps matching TRBD1 (5 bases). The CDR3 runs to 17 residues. CDR1 and CDR2 from the germline V gene are SGHRS and YFSETQ. This CDR3 is CASSLRRGEGTNEILFF. The CDR3 region has the DNA TGCGCCAGCAGCTTGAGGAGGGGAGAGGGAACTAATGAAATACTGTTTTTT.

This clonotype was seen many times. The chain links TRBV25-1 to TRBJ1-3; D ambiguous. V shed 3 bases and J shed 4 bases, with 10 bases lying between them. Germline CDR1 is MGHDK and CDR2 is SYGVNS. The CDR3 covers 14 residues. The CDR3 DNA follows: TGTGCCAGCAGTGACTCGTGGGCAGGAAACACCATATATTTT. Protein sequence: CASSDSWAGNTIYF.

Many counts were recorded for this clonotype. V and J are TRBV28 and TRBJ1-6; weak D call: TRBD1 (6 bases). V was cut by 3 bases and J by 5 bases, with 14 bases left in between. The germline V gene encodes CDR1 MDHEN and CDR2 SYDVKM. This CDR3 spans 16 amino acids. The CDR3 here is CASSLQTGWDNSPLHF. In nucleotides, the CDR3 is TGTGCCAGCAGTTTGCAAACAGGGTGGGATAATTCACCCCTCCACTTT. Together with reference TRBV28 and TRBJ1-6, the CDR3 gives the full variable domain: DVKVTQSSRYLVKRTGEKVFLECVQDMDHENMFWYRQDPGLGLRLIYFSYDVKMKEKGDIPEGYSVSREKKERFSLILESASTNQTSMYLCASSLQTGWDNSPLHFGNGTRLTVT.

Remarks on this clonotype: Since the CDR3 does not end with the conserved phenylalanine or tryptophan, this likely comes from a read error. The genes are TRBV6-2 or TRBV6-3 and TRBJ1-2; D not resolved. Germline lookup yields CDR1 MNHEY and CDR2 SVGEGT. The length of the CDR3 is 11 residues. The CDR3 sequence: CASSENYDYTL. The CDR3, as DNA: TGTGCCAGCAGCGAGAACTATGACTACACCTTA.